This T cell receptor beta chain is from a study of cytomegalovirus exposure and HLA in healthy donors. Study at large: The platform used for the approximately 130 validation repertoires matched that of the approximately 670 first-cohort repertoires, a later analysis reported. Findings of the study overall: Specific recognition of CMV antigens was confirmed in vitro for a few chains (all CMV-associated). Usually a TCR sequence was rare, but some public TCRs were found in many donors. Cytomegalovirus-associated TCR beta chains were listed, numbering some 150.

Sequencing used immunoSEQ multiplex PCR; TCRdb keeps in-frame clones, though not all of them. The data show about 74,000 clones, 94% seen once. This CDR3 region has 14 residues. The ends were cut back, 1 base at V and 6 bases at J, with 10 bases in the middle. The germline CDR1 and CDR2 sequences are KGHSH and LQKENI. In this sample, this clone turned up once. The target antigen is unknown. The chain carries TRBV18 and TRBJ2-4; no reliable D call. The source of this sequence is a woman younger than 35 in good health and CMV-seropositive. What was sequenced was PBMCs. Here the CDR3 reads CASSPQADLNIQYF. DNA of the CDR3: TGTGCCAGCTCACCACAGGCAGACTTAAACATTCAGTACTTC. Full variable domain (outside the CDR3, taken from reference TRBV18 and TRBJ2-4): NAGVMQNPRHLVRRRGQEARLRCSPMKGHSHVYWYRQLPEEGLKFMVYLQKENIIDESGMPKERFSAEFPKEGPSILRIQQVVRGDSAAYFCASSPQADLNIQYFGAGTRLSVL.